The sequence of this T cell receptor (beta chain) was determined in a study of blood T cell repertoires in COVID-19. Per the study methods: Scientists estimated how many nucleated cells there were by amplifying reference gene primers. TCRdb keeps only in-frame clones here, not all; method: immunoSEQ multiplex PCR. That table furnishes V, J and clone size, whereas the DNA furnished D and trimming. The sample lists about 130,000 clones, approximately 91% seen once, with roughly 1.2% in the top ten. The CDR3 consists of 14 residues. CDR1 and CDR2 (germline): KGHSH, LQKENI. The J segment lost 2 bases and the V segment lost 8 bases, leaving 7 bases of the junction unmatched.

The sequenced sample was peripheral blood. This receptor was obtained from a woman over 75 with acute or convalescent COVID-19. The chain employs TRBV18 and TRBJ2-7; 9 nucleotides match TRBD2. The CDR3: CASTASGATYEQYF. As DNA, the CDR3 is TGTGCCAGCACAGCTAGCGGGGCAACCTACGAGCAGTACTTC.